This T cell receptor beta chain was identified during a study of long-term antiretroviral therapy in people with HIV. Overall study findings and caveats: When set beside controls, HIV repertoires had CDR3 length ranges that were narrower. Pre-ART expanded clones dominated the repertoire at every time point.

Everyone in the study who had HIV was treated in the United States. Every sample had roughly 0.9-10 million cryopreserved PBMC in it before DNA extraction. About this clone itself: The target antigen is unknown.

The libraries were made with immunoSEQ v3.0 at survey level. The table came from immunoSEQ multiplex PCR; TCRdb's copy has only in-frame clones and leaves some out. The data show tens of thousands of clones, with over 70% seen just once and around 6.3% held by the top ten. CDR1 and CDR2 from the germline V gene are MNHEY and SMNVEV (reference sequence). V was clipped by 6 bases and J by 2 bases, with 10 bases between them. The CDR3 covers 13 residues. Sequences were derived from unsorted PBMCs, sampled 0.6 years after starting antiretroviral therapy. The V gene is TRBV27, the J gene TRBJ1-2, with D possibly matching TRBD1 (6 bases). The source is a man between 18 and 29 years old with HIV. The DNA of the CDR3 is TGTGCCAGCAGATTACAGGGAAACTATGGCTACACCTTC. This codes for CASRLQGNYGYTF.